This T cell receptor beta chain derives from a study of cytomegalovirus exposure and HLA in healthy donors. Study-wide results and caveats: As a later analysis showed, a missense DCLRE1C variant was linked to trimming of TCR beta V- and J-genes. It was reportedly the case that the classifier diagnosed cytomegalovirus status with high specificity and sensitivity. Cytomegalovirus association was listed for about 180 TCR beta chains.

Notes on this clone: Its antigen is currently unknown.

Amplification used 60 Vbeta primers and 13 Jbeta primers. Clones were sequenced by immunoSEQ multiplex PCR, and TCRdb holds only the in-frame ones, with some missing. Seen in this sample are over 200,000 clones; the ten most common clones hold 0.75% to 1%. Germline CDR1 SEHNR, CDR2 FQNEAQ (reference sequence). Trimming took 5 bases from V and 4 from J, leaving 20 bases between them. The CDR3 sequence is 16 residues long. The chain has TRBV7-9 and TRBJ1-2; no definite D call. The receptor's source is a woman in her 30s in good health and CMV-seropositive. What was sequenced was PBMCs. CDR3: CASSLGRTSLPYGYTF. The CDR3, as DNA: TGTGCCAGCAGCCTAGGCAGGACTTCCCTCCCCTATGGCTACACCTTC.